This TCR beta chain derives from a study of beta chain features in type 1 diabetes (dated by TCRdb to 2016 to 2019). In terms of the full investigation: Patients and healthy donors did not differ in mean age, gender distribution, total cell number or subset yield. A total of around 110,000,000 sorted cells were examined across all samples, and RNA yield correlated strongly with the number of cells per subset. In the study, recently diagnosed type 1 diabetes patients and matched healthy donors were compared on the TCRB repertoires of their sorted circulating CD4+ T cell subsets. Regulatory and stem cell-like memory subsets were isolated from only 8 patients and about 8 healthy donors, whereas naive and central memory subsets came from all 30 or so donors.

The entire amount of isolated RNA was reverse transcribed using the High Capacity cDNA Reverse Transcription Kit, so the sequenced TCRB transcripts were expressed ones. Deep immunoSEQ sequencing was applied to naive, central memory and regulatory T cell samples, giving an average of roughly 3.6 million total reads per sample. After sorted cells were lysed in RLT buffer, RNA was extracted with DNase-treated RNeasy Micro or Mini kits, with the choice depending on cell number. To prevent cross-contamination, every cell subset was processed on its own, while patient and healthy donor samples were processed together. The immunoSEQ multiplex PCR was used to amplify TCRB sequences from cDNA, yielding 87-bp fragments that span the CDR3 region. The amplicons were sequenced using the Illumina HiSeq platform. The published analysis was carried out like this. Synthetic template baselines were used to correct PCR bias computationally, reads within Hamming distance 2 were collapsed, and singletons that could not be merged were discarded. Reads were aligned against IMGT so that V, D and J genes, CDR3 length and insertions or deletions at six rearrangement sites could be assigned. Within each subset, clonotype counts were normalized to sorted cell number, and only after that were true diversity and Gini coefficients computed with the tcR R package. The overlap coefficient, calculated on TCRB nucleotide sequences, was used to quantify repertoire sharing. Out-of-frame TCRB sequences from naive cells were analyzed to stand in for the pre-selection repertoire. TCRdb's version of the immuneACCESS table is confined to in-frame rearrangements and falls short of the full clone set. An unresolved V gene accounts for under half of the shortfall where checked; the remainder is of unknown origin. That table furnishes V, J and clone size, whereas the DNA furnished D and trimming. The sample data list some 640,000 clones, and over 11% of these were observed just once. The ten largest make up nearly 0.04% of the sample.

Per the germline V gene, MNHEY is the CDR1 and SVGAGI is the CDR2. The junction shows trimming of 0 bases on V and 0 bases on J, plus 12 bases between the germline ends. From cysteine to phenylalanine, the CDR3 is 16 amino acids long. The read is trimmed to its CDR3 DNA, 48 bases read in frame from base 1. Each donor gave one peripheral blood draw, averaging approximately 0.12 L, which was collected into heparinised tubes. Naive, central memory, regulatory and stem cell-like memory CD4+ T cells were sorted on a BD FACSAria II using a panel including CD45RO, CCR7, CD25, CD127, CD95 and CD27. Every sorted population had a purity above 95%. PBMCs were isolated immediately by Lymphoprep density gradient centrifugation and stained directly without culture. So that batch effects would be minimized, each experiment stained and sorted samples in pairs, pairing one healthy donor with one patient. On the study overall, not on this receptor specifically: Type 1 diabetes patients showed a moderate but significant shortening of TCRB CDR3 length in all four CD4+ subsets. PCR might favor shorter templates, but patient and control samples were amplified and corrected together, so any skew would affect both groups equally. Naive, central memory and regulatory TCRB repertoires appeared to be more alike among patients than among healthy donors. At VDJ recombination sites, patients with type 1 diabetes made fewer insertions and deleted more nucleotides, a pattern implying thymic rearrangement abnormalities. HLA sub-analyses involved small numbers of individuals, so any influence of HLA type on TCRB rearrangement remained unresolved. Because cDNA was sequenced instead of genomic DNA, highly expressing activated cells could be over-represented, though the groups showed no difference in activation or CD3 levels.

In regard to this clone: This receptor's antigen is unknown. Base-call qualities are not available, and no considerably larger clone is one nucleotide away.

Sequenced: naive CD4+ T cells from blood. What this sample's cell subset or site label stands for: true naive CD4+ T cells. This TCR came from a man aged 18 to 30 with type 1 diabetes. This receptor chain uses TRBV6-5 and TRBJ2-7; a weak D assignment points to TRBD2 (6 bases agree). The DNA is TGTGCCAGCAGTTACTCGAATGCGGGGCCCTCCTACGAGCAGTACTTC. Its amino acids are CASSYSNAGPSYEQYF.